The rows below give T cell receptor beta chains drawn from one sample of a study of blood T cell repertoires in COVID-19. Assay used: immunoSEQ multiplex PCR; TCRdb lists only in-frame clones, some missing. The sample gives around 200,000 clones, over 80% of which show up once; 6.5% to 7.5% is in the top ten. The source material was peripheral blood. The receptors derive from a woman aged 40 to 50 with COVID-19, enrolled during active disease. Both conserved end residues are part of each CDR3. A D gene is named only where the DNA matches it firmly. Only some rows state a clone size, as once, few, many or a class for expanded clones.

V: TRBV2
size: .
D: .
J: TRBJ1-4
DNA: TGTGCCAGCAGCGTCGACAGGACGACTAATGAAAAACTGTTTTTT
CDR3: CASSVDRTTNEKLFF

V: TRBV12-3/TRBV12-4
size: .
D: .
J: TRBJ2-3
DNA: TGTGCCAGCAGTCAGACTAGGACAGATACGCAGTATTTT
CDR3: CASSQTRTDTQYF

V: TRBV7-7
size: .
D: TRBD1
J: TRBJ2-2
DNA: TGTGCTAGCAGCTCCCTCGGACAGGGCACCGGGGAGCTGTTTTTT
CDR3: CASSSLGQGTGELFF

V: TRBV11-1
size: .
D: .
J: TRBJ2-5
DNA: TGTGCCAGCGGTCCGGGACTTACTCAAGAGACCCAGTACTTC
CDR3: CASGPGLTQETQYF

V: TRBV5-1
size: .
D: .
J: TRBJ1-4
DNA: TGCGCCAGCAGCTTGCCGACGGGGACAACTAATGAAAAACTGTTTTTT
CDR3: CASSLPTGTTNEKLFF

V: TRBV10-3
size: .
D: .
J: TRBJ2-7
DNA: TGTGCCATCAGTGTAGCTGCAGCCGACGAGCAGTACTTC
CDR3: CAISVAAADEQYF

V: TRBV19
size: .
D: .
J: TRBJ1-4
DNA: TGTGCCAGTGGCGAGCCCACAGGGAATGCGGAAAAACTGTTTTTT
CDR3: CASGEPTGNAEKLFF

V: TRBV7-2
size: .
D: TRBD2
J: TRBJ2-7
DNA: TGTGCCAGCAGCTCAATGGTGGGAGGGCCCTACGAGCAGTACTTC
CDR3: CASSSMVGGPYEQYF

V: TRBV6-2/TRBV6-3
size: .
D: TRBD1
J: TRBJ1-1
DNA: TGTGCCAGCAGTTCCCGGGACAGCCAGAGGGTAGTAATCACTGAAGCTTTCTTT
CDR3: CASSSRDSQRVVITEAFF

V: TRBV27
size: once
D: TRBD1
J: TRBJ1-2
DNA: TGTGCCAGCAGTTTCTCCCAATCCGGGACAGGGAGGGGTCGCACCTTC
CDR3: CASSFSQSGTGRGRTF

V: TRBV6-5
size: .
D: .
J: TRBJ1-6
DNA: TGTGCCAGCAGTTACGTAACAAATTCACCCCTCCACTTT
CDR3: CASSYVTNSPLHF

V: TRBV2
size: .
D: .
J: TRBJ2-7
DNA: TGTGCCAGCATAGGAGGGGTGCTTGAGCAGTACTTC
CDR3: CASIGGVLEQYF